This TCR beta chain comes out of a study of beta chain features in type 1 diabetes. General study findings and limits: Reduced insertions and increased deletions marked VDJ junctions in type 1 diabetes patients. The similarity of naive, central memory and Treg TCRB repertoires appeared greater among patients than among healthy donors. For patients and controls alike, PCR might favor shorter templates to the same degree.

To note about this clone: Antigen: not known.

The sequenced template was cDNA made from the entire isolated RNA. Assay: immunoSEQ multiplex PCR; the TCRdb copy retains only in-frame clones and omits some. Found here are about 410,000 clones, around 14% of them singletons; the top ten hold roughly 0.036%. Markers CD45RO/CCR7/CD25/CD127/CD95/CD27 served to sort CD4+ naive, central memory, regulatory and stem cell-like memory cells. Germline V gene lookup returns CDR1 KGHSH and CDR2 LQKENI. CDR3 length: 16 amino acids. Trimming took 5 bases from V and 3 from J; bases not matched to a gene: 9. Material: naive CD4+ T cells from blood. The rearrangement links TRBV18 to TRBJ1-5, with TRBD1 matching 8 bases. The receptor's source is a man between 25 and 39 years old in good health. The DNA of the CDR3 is TGTGCCAGCTCAGAGATGACAGGGGCGGACAATCAGCCCCAGCATTTT. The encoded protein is CASSEMTGADNQPQHF.